Below are 2 T cell receptor beta chains sequenced from a single sample in a study of response to subunit inactivated influenza vaccine. One entry per CDR3 protein results from TCRdb running MiXCR on the RT-PCR reads. The sample yields roughly 650,000 distinct CDR3 sequences, around 13% seen once. Specimen: PBMCs from blood, collected approximately 15 days before vaccination. The receptors shown here come from a man aged 50-60 years who received an inactivated influenza vaccine.

In its sample, this clonotype was seen a few times. The chain recombines TRBV5-1 with TRBJ2-6; TRBD2 agrees at 7 bases. The germline V gene encodes CDR1 SGHRS and CDR2 YFSETQ. V lost 4 bases to trimming and J lost 4 bases; unmatched junction nucleotides: 5. There are 15 residues in the CDR3. The CDR3 DNA sequence: TGCGCCAGCAGCAGGACTAGTAAAGGGGCCAACGTCCTGACTTTC. Amino acid sequence: CASSRTSKGANVLTF.

This chain joins TRBV6-2 or TRBV6-3 and TRBJ2-7, with 9 bases aligning to TRBD1. The germline V gene encodes CDR1 MNHEY and CDR2 SVGEGT. The CDR3 is 15 amino acids. V lost 0 bases, J lost 4 bases, and 4 bases stayed unmatched. The CDR3 sequence is CASSYSMGQGYEQYF. The DNA for the CDR3 is TGTGCCAGCAGTTACTCTATGGGACAGGGTTACGAGCAGTACTTC.